This T cell receptor beta chain stems from a study of graft-versus-host responses after intestinal transplantation. As for the study in general: Uniformly, recipients were administered anti-thymocyte globulin induction with subsequent tacrolimus and steroids for 3 to 4 years.

Points on this clone: The antigen remains unidentified.

Profiling relied on immunoSEQ multiplex PCR, and the TCRdb table lists in-frame clones only, not all of them. The sample carries about 3,200 clones, 93% recorded once. The study, taken as a whole, reports: GvH clones were identified in recipient marrow, with some first appearing in ileum or blood.

Germline V gene data show CDR1 as SEHNR and CDR2 as FQNEAQ (reference sequence). CDR3 length: 13 amino acids. V was clipped by 3 bases and J by 2 bases, with 7 bases between them. Samples of post-transplant bone marrow were collected from the posterior iliac crest or another site. The origin of this receptor is a human patient who received an intestinal transplant, so some T cells may come from the graft donor. Specimen: bone marrow, collected more than 350 days after transplant. The chain is built from TRBV7-9 and TRBJ2-5; D call uncertain. CDR3 DNA: TGTGCCAGCAGCTTTTCAGTGCAAGAGACCCAGTACTTC. This translates into CASSFSVQETQYF.